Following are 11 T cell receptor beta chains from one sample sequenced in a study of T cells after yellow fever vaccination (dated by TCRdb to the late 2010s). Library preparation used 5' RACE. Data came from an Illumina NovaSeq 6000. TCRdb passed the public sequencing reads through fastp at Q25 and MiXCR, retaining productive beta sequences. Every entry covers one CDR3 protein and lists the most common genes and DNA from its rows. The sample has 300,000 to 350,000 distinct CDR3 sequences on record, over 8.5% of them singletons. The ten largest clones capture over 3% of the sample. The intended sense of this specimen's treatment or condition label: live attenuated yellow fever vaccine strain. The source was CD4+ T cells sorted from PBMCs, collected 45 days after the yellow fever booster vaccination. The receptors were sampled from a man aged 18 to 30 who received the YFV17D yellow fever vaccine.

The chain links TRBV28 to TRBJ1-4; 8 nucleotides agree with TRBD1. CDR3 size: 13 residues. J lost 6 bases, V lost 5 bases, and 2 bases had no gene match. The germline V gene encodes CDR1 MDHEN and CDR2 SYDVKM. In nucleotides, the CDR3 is TGTGCCAGCAGTATACAGGGGGATGAAAAACTGTTTTTT. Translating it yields CASSIQGDEKLFF.

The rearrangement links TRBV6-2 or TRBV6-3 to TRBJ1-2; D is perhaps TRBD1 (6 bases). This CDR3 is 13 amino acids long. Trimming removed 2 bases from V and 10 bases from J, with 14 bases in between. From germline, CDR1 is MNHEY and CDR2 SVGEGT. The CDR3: CASSYLGQSHYTF. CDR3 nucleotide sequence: TGTGCCAGCAGTTACCTCGGACAGTCCCACTACACCTTC.

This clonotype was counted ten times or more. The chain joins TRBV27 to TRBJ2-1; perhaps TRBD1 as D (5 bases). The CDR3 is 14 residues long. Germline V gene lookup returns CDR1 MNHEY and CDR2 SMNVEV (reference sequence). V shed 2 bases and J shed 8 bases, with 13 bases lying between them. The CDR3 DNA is TGTGCCAGCAGTTTAATGGCAGGGAACGATGAGCAGTTCTTC. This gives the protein CASSLMAGNDEQFF.

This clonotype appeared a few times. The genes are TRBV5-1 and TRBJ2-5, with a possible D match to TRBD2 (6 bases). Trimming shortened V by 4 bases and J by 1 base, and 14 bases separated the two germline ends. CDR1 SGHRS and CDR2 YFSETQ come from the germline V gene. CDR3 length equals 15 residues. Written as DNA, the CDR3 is TGCGCCAGCAGCCGGGACTCAGGCTCCCAAGAGACCCAGTACTTC. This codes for CASSRDSGSQETQYF.

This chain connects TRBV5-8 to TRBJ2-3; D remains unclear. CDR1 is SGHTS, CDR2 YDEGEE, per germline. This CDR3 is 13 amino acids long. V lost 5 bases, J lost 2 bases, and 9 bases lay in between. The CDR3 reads CASSSFVTDTQYF. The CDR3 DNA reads TGTGCCAGCAGTTCTTTCGTCACAGATACGCAGTATTTT.

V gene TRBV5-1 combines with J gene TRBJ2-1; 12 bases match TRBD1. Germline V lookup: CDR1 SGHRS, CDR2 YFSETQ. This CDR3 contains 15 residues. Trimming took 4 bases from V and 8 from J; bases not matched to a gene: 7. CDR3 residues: CASSPRDRGPDEQFF. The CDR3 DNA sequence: TGCGCCAGCAGCCCCCGGGACAGGGGGCCGGATGAGCAGTTCTTC.

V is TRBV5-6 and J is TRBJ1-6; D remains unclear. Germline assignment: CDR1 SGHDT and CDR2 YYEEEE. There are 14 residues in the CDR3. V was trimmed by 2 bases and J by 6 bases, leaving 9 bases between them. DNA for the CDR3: TGTGCCAGCAGCTTAGGGTTTGCTAATTCACCCCTCCACTTT. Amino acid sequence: CASSLGFANSPLHF.

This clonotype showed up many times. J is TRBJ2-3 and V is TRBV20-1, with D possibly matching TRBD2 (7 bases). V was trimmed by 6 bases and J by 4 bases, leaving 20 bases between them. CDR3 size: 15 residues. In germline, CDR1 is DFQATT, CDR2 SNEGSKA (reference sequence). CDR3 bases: TGCAGTGCCCCCTCTCCGCGGGGGCCTGCAGATACGCAGTATTTT. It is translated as CSAPSPRGPADTQYF.

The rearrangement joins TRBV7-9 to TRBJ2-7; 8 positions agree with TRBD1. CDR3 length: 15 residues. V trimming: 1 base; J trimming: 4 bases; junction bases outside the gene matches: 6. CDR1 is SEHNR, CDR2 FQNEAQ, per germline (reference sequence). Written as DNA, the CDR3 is TGTGCCAGCAGCTTAGGCGGGACAGGAGGTTACGAGCAGTACTTC. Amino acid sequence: CASSLGGTGGYEQYF.

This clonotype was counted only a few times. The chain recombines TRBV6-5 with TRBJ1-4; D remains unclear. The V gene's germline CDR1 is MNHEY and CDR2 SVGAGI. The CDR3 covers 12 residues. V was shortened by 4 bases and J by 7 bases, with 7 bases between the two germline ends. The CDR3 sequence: CASSSGVEKLFF. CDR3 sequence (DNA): TGTGCCAGCAGTTCAGGCGTTGAAAAACTGTTTTTT.

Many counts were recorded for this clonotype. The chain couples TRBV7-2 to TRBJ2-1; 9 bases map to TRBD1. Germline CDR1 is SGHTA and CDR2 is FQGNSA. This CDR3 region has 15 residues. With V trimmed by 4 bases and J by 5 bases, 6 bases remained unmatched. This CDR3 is CASSSGQGPNNEQFF. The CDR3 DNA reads TGTGCCAGCAGCTCGGGACAGGGCCCTAACAATGAGCAGTTCTTC.